The T cell receptor beta chain under discussion was sequenced for a study of T cell responses to AZD1222 COVID-19 vaccine. In the study overall: Both about-4-week and about-12-week second-dose recipients were combined.

Comments on this clone: Its specificity is unknown.

Germline CDR1 and CDR2: SNHLY and FYNNEI. Trimming pared 4 bases from V and 0 bases from J, leaving 12 bases between. The CDR3 totals 15 residues. Findings and limits, study-wide: Donors skewed white British and female; clonal diversity was possibly underestimated. At baseline, seropositivity was found in only a handful of AZD1222 recipients. The peak T cell response came first, and repertoires were sampled only after it.

TCRdb keeps only in-frame clones here, not all; method: immunoSEQ multiplex PCR. The sample has around 180,000 clones; 70% to 90% are singletons. Sequences were derived from peripheral blood, sampled on day 0 of AZD1222 vaccination. The rearrangement links TRBV2 to TRBJ1-1; D gene unclear. The sequence came from an adult in good health. The chain's CDR3 is CASSVLDSMNTEAFF. The CDR3 bases are TGTGCCAGCAGTGTCCTGGACTCTATGAACACTGAAGCTTTCTTT.